The clone carrying this T cell receptor beta chain was seen many times. CDR1 is LNHNV and CDR2 is YYDKDF in the germline V gene (reference sequence). Deletions cut 5 bases from V and 5 bases from J, with 12 bases between. The CDR3 spans 13 residues. These data originate in a study of neurological immune-mediated disorders. Each TCR transcript was tagged with a 10-nucleotide random UMI during 5'RACE. TCRdb re-called the 5' RACE reads through MiXCR, storing one row per CDR3 protein. The sample gives about 57,000 distinct CDR3 sequences, about 10% of which show up once; 6.6% is in the top ten. The time point is: longitudinal time-point 1 (baseline).

Sequences were obtained from PBMCs. The receptor's source is a male donor with HTLV-1-associated myelopathy (HAM/TSP). The chain uses TRBV15 and TRBJ2-5, with D hard to call. The CDR3 sequence: CATSSDLRETQYF. The CDR3 coding sequence is TGTGCCACCAGCTCAGACCTCCGGGAGACCCAGTACTTC.